Listed here are 18 T cell receptor beta chains from one sample, sequenced in a study of regulatory T cells in long-lasting Graves disease. Time point here: persistent/refractory GD, antithyroid drugs over 5 years with positive TRAb. PBMC-extracted RNA yielded the TCR library. Building of the TCR beta libraries involved iRepertoire HTBI primers and Arm-PCR of CDR3 regions. TCRdb independently ran MiXCR on the multiplex PCR reads; one entry per CDR3 protein. The profile covers around 510,000 distinct CDR3 sequences, with 20% appearing a single time and 6.5% to 10% taken by the ten largest. The source was peripheral blood mononuclear cells (PBMCs), collected when the disease was refractory, from a patient treated with antithyroid drugs. These receptors originate from a female donor with Graves disease.

The chain couples TRBV20-1 to TRBJ1-5; 8 bases fit TRBD1. After removal of 4 bases from V and 2 bases from J, the junction contained 13 bases not matched to a gene. Germline-derived CDR1 and CDR2 are DFQATT and SNEGSKA (reference sequence). The CDR3 extends over 17 amino acids. The CDR3 here is CSAKDREGWGGNQPQHF. In DNA form, the CDR3 reads TGCAGTGCTAAGGACAGGGAGGGGTGGGGCGGCAATCAGCCCCAGCATTTT.

The CDR3 DNA sequence: TGTGCCAGCAGTCCAGGGACTAGCGGGAGTTATGAGCAGTTCTTC. Protein: CASSPGTSGSYEQFF. The rearrangement joins TRBV6-1 to TRBJ2-1; TRBD2 matches 14 bases. The V and J ends lost 5 bases and 8 bases, in that order; junction bases with no gene match: 5. The germline V gene encodes CDR1 MNHNS and CDR2 SASEGT. CDR3 length equals 15 residues.

This clonotype was seen at least ten times. V gene TRBV2 combines with J gene TRBJ1-2; D is unresolved. The CDR3 covers 10 residues. Between the trimmed V and J ends, which lost 3 bases and 8 bases, there was a span of 4 bases. Germline lookup yields CDR1 SNHLY and CDR2 FYNNEI. The CDR3 DNA reads as TGTGCCAGCAGTGATGAGGGCTACACCTTC. It encodes CASSDEGYTF.

As to this clonotype: This may be a read error, as it is one base from a much larger clone. This chain uses TRBV11-2 with TRBJ2-7; possibly TRBD1 for D (6 bases). CDR1 is SGHAT and CDR2 is FQNNGV in the germline V gene. Trimming shortened V by 8 bases and J by 7 bases, and 15 bases separated the two germline ends. The CDR3 consists of 12 residues. CDR3 DNA: TGTGCCAGCGGCCTAGGGGGAGAGGAGCAGTACTTC. This gives the protein CASGLGGEEQYF.

There are a few counts of this clonotype. The chain carries TRBV7-9 and TRBJ2-5; 11 bases line up with TRBD2. This CDR3 has 15 residues. The germline CDR1 and CDR2 sequences are SEHNR and FQNEAQ (reference sequence). The junction had 3 bases not matched to a gene; V was cut back by 5 bases and J by 1 base. The CDR3 bases are TGTGCCAGCAGCCCTAGCGGGGGGACCCAAGAGACCCAGTACTTC. It specifies CASSPSGGTQETQYF. Full variable domain (remainder filled in from reference TRBV7-9 and TRBJ2-5): DTGVSQNPRHKITKRGQNVTFRCDPISEHNRLYWYRQTLGQGPEFLTYFQNEAQLEKSRLLSDRFSAERPKGSFSTLEIQRTEQGDSAMYLCASSPSGGTQETQYFGPGTRLLVL.

The rearrangement links TRBV7-2 to TRBJ1-2, with 8 bases fitting TRBD1. The junction had 10 bases not matched to a gene; V was cut back by 2 bases and J by 2 bases. This CDR3 contains 17 residues. Germline CDR1 is SGHTA and CDR2 is FQGNSA. DNA of the CDR3: TGTGCCAGCAGCTTATTTGCCAGTCAGGGGGCAAACTATGGCTACACCTTC. Translating it yields CASSLFASQGANYGYTF.

Only a few counts were recorded for this clonotype. The chain uses TRBV19 and TRBJ2-1; D might be TRBD2 (5 bases). V dropped 5 bases and J dropped 9 bases, with 14 bases sitting between them. Germline values: CDR1 LNHDA, CDR2 SQIVND (reference sequence). The CDR3 sequence is 13 residues long. CDR3 in DNA: TGTGCCAGTAGTGAACTAGAGTATGCTGAGCAGTTCTTC. It yields the protein CASSELEYAEQFF.

This clonotype was counted ten times or more. V gene TRBV20-1 combines with J gene TRBJ2-7; TRBD1 agrees at 10 bases. V shed 5 bases, J shed 6 bases, and the junction held 10 bases outside the gene matches. CDR1 is DFQATT, CDR2 SNEGSKA, per germline (reference sequence). CDR3 size: 14 residues. DNA of the CDR3: TGCAGTGCTGCATACCGGGACAGGGGTCGCGAGCAGTACTTC. This gives the protein CSAAYRDRGREQYF.

This clonotype was seen ten or more times. The chain uses TRBV6-2 or TRBV6-3 and TRBJ1-2; D might be TRBD1 (5 bases). CDR1 and CDR2 (germline): MNHEY, SVGEGT. The CDR3 has 14 residues. Trimming cost V 0 bases and J 6 bases, with 11 bases left between them. Here the CDR3 DNA reads TGTGCCAGCAGTTACTCACGGGACGGCCATGGCTACACCTTC. Translation gives CASSYSRDGHGYTF.

This clonotype was counted once. The chain is built from TRBV6-5 and TRBJ2-6; the match to TRBD1 covers 8 bases. Germline values: CDR1 MNHEY, CDR2 SVGAGI. The J segment lost 4 bases and the V segment lost 2 bases, leaving 4 bases of the junction unmatched. The CDR3 is 16 residues long. DNA of the CDR3: TGTGCCAGCAGTTACGTGGGACAGGCGGGGGCCAACGTCCTGACTTTC. Protein sequence: CASSYVGQAGANVLTF.

The chain recombines TRBV20-1 with TRBJ2-7; the match to TRBD2 covers 10 bases. Trimming at V came to 3 bases and at J to 6 bases, leaving 8 bases not matched to a gene. Germline V gene sequence: CDR1 DFQATT, CDR2 SNEGSKA (reference sequence). The CDR3 has 14 residues. The CDR3 DNA sequence: TGCAGTGCTAGTTTAAGCGGGAGGGCAGGCGAGCAGTACTTC. Its protein product is CSASLSGRAGEQYF.

This clonotype appeared many times. The chain is built from TRBV24-1 and TRBJ2-2; the match to TRBD2 covers 10 bases. This CDR3 spans 17 amino acids. The germline V gene has CDR1 KGHDR and CDR2 SFDVKD. The V gene end was trimmed by 4 bases and the J gene end by 3 bases; junction bases not matched to a gene: 7. In DNA, the CDR3 is TGTGCCACCAGTGAAGAACTAGCGGGAATTTACACCGGGGAGCTGTTTTTT. Protein: CATSEELAGIYTGELFF.

This clonotype was counted a few times. The chain employs TRBV12-3 or TRBV12-4 and TRBJ2-7; 8 bases fit TRBD1. There are 13 residues in the CDR3. V shed 9 bases, J shed 7 bases, and the junction held 11 bases outside the gene matches. CDR3 amino acids: CASQDRVLYEQYF. The DNA of the CDR3 is TGTGCCAGTCAGGACAGGGTCCTTTATGAGCAGTACTTC.

This clonotype was seen just once. This chain connects TRBV10-3 to TRBJ2-1; 9 nucleotides match TRBD2. Germline V CDR1 and CDR2: ENHRY, SYGVKD. CDR3 length equals 12 residues. V shed 7 bases and J 7 bases; nucleotides not matched to a gene: 2. DNA of the CDR3: TGTGCCATCACTGCGGGAGGGAATGAGCAGTTCTTC. Translation: CAITAGGNEQFF.

The chain joins TRBV6-2 or TRBV6-3 to TRBJ2-1; D remains unclear. Germline lookup yields CDR1 MNHEY and CDR2 SVGEGT. The CDR3 totals 13 residues. V lost 6 bases and J 4 bases, leaving 10 bases between the germline ends. This CDR3 is CASSQDWYNEQFF. The CDR3 DNA reads TGTGCCAGCAGCCAAGACTGGTACAATGAGCAGTTCTTC.

This clonotype was observed many times. This chain connects TRBV3-1 to TRBJ2-5; 8 nucleotides line up with TRBD1. Germline V gene data show CDR1 as LGHDT and CDR2 as YNNKEL (reference sequence). The junction had 3 bases not matched to a gene; V was cut back by 4 bases and J by 5 bases. This CDR3 contains 13 residues. The CDR3 region is CASSRTGRETQYF. The CDR3, as DNA: TGTGCCAGCAGCCGGACAGGGCGCGAGACCCAGTACTTC.

Concerning this clonotype: A much larger clone lies a single base off, so this may be a read error. This sequence joins TRBV27 and TRBJ1-5; D is perhaps TRBD1 (5 bases). The germline V gene has CDR1 MNHEY and CDR2 SMNVEV (reference sequence). The CDR3 has 15 amino acids. The CDR3 sequence is CASSFARRGNRPQHF. The CDR3 DNA reads TGTGCCAGCAGTTTCGCAAGGAGGGGCAATCGGCCCCAGCATTTT.

The chain carries TRBV6-1 and TRBJ2-1; TRBD1 matches at 7 bases. The V segment lost 11 bases and the J segment 2 bases; nucleotides outside the gene matches: 9. The CDR3 length is 14 residues. Germline CDR1 is MNHNS and CDR2 is SASEGT. Here the CDR3 reads CACLGDRTYNEQFF. DNA for the CDR3: TGTGCCTGTTTAGGGGACAGAACCTACAATGAGCAGTTCTTC.